One and the same sample provided the 24 T cell receptor beta chains below, sequenced in a study of regulatory T cells in long-lasting Graves disease. Specified time point: persistent/refractory GD, antithyroid drugs over 5 years with positive TRAb. Scientists built the TCR library using RNA that was extracted from PBMCs. CDR3-region Arm-PCR and iRepertoire HTBI primers produced the TCR beta libraries. MiXCR was run by TCRdb on the multiplex PCR reads, yielding one entry per CDR3 protein. The table has some 420,000 distinct CDR3 sequences, around a fifth seen once. Material: peripheral blood mononuclear cells (PBMCs), obtained when the disease was refractory, from a patient treated with antithyroid drugs. The receptor source for this set is a female donor with Graves disease.

This chain joins TRBV2 and TRBJ1-3; D remains ambiguous. Germline lookup yields CDR1 SNHLY and CDR2 FYNNEI. V was pared by 7 bases and J by 8 bases, with 15 bases between. CDR3 size: 13 residues. The CDR3 is CASIPILSDTIYF. The CDR3 nucleotides read TGTGCCAGCATTCCGATTCTTTCAGACACCATATATTTT. Full variable domain (remainder filled in from reference TRBV2 and TRBJ1-3): EPEVTQTPSHQVTQMGQEVILRCVPISNHLYFYWYRQILGQKVEFLVSFYNNEISEKSEIFDDQFSVERPDGSNFTLKIRSTKLEDSAMYFCASIPILSDTIYFGEGSWLTVV.

This clonotype has just a few counts. J is TRBJ1-5 and V is TRBV28; no clear D gene. The germline V gene encodes CDR1 MDHEN and CDR2 SYDVKM. The V end was cut by 8 bases, the J end by 1 base, with 9 bases between. The CDR3 runs 13 residues. The CDR3 protein is CASYPGSNQPQHF. The CDR3 DNA reads as TGTGCCAGCTACCCGGGGAGCAATCAGCCCCAGCATTTT.

This clonotype was detected many times. J is TRBJ1-1 and V is TRBV29-1, with unresolved D. Per germline, CDR1 SQVTM and CDR2 ANQGSEA. V was trimmed by 6 bases and J by 5 bases, leaving 16 bases between them. The CDR3 runs 13 residues. CDR3 nucleotides: TGCAGCGTGACGAGGGCCATGGGGACTGAAGCTTTCTTT. Translated, it gives CSVTRAMGTEAFF.

This clonotype was seen repeatedly, ten times or more. This chain connects TRBV6-5 to TRBJ1-2, with 9 bases lining up with TRBD1. Germline CDR1 is MNHEY and CDR2 is SVGAGI. Trimming removed 4 bases from V and 7 bases from J; junction bases left unmatched: 10. The CDR3 covers 15 residues. Here the CDR3 reads CASSLSGTGLGGYTF. The CDR3 DNA reads TGTGCCAGCAGTTTATCCGGGACAGGGCTTGGTGGCTACACCTTC.

This chain uses TRBV29-1 with TRBJ1-2; 7 nucleotides match TRBD1. This CDR3 is built from 14 residues. V shed 4 bases, J shed 8 bases, and the junction held 13 bases outside the gene matches. Germline CDR1 is SQVTM and CDR2 is ANQGSEA. The DNA of the CDR3 is TGCAGCGTTGGTTTGGACAGAGGGGGCACGGGCTACACCTTC. As protein: CSVGLDRGGTGYTF.

The V gene is TRBV6-1, the J gene TRBJ1-3; 8 bases map to TRBD1. Trimming cost V 6 bases and J 4 bases; bases outside gene matches: 8. The CDR3 covers 15 residues. The germline V gene has CDR1 MNHNS and CDR2 SASEGT. This CDR3 is CASRPDRDFGNTIYF. CDR3 DNA sequence: TGTGCCAGCAGGCCGGACAGGGATTTCGGAAACACCATATATTTT.

On this clonotype: A far larger clone is one nucleotide away, so this likely arose from a read error. This sequence joins TRBV6-2 or TRBV6-3 and TRBJ2-5, with a tentative D call TRBD2 (5 bases). V was clipped by 5 bases and J by 4 bases, with 17 bases between them. The CDR3 totals 15 residues. The germline V gene has CDR1 MNHEY and CDR2 SVGEGT. For the CDR3, the DNA is TGTGCCAGCAGTGGCTCCAGGTCAAGCGGAGAGACCCAGTACTTC. This sequence encodes CASSGSRSSGETQYF.

This clonotype appeared many times. This rearrangement joins TRBV2 to TRBJ1-1; D gene ambiguous. Trimming shortened V by 7 bases and J by 8 bases, and 17 bases separated the two germline ends. Per germline, CDR1 SNHLY and CDR2 FYNNEI. CDR3 length equals 13 residues. CDR3 coding DNA: TGTGCCAGCATTCTACGAGAGGGAGGGGAAGCTTTCTTT. Protein sequence: CASILREGGEAFF. The whole variable domain, remainder taken from reference TRBV2 and TRBJ1-1, is EPEVTQTPSHQVTQMGQEVILRCVPISNHLYFYWYRQILGQKVEFLVSFYNNEISEKSEIFDDQFSVERPDGSNFTLKIRSTKLEDSAMYFCASILREGGEAFFGQGTRLTVV.

This chain uses TRBV6-2 or TRBV6-3 with TRBJ1-6, with D perhaps TRBD1 (6 bases). V lost 9 bases, J lost 7 bases, and 16 bases lay in between. Germline CDR1 reads MNHEY; CDR2 reads SVGEGT. The CDR3 consists of 14 residues. This CDR3 is CASSELGGNSPLHF. CDR3 DNA: TGTGCCAGTAGTGAACTAGGGGGGAATTCACCCCTCCACTTT.

In regard to this clonotype: The junction differs from germline at one of its ends, possibly a read error. The chain links TRBV7-2 to TRBJ1-5; the match to TRBD1 covers 7 bases. The CDR3 totals 18 residues. The germline V gene has CDR1 SGHTA and CDR2 FQGNSA. CDR3 loop: CANSLVSGGDLSIQPQHF. CDR3 nucleotide sequence: TGTGCCAACAGCTTAGTGTCAGGGGGTGACTTGAGTATTCAGCCCCAGCATTTT.

The chain joins TRBV4-3 to TRBJ1-1; D ambiguous. The CDR3 sequence is 15 residues long. Germline CDR1 is LGHNA and CDR2 is YSLEER. Trimming pared 1 base from V and 2 bases from J, leaving 11 bases between. CDR3 bases: TGCGCCAGCAGCCAAGTAGTCAGCGATAACACTGAAGCTTTCTTT. It encodes CASSQVVSDNTEAFF.

The CDR3 sequence: CASSPRGDTDTQYF. For the CDR3, the DNA is TGTGCCAGCTCACCAAGGGGGGACACAGATACGCAGTATTTT. The chain uses TRBV18 and TRBJ2-3; D could derive from TRBD1 or TRBD2 (6 bases each). The germline gives CDR1 KGHSH, CDR2 LQKENI. V was trimmed by 2 bases and J by 2 bases, leaving 8 bases between them. This CDR3 region has 14 residues.

This clonotype was seen many times. The chain combines TRBV7-2 with TRBJ1-1; 8 nucleotides align to TRBD1. The germline gives CDR1 SGHTA, CDR2 FQGNSA. The CDR3 covers 16 residues. After removal of 5 bases from V and 1 base from J, the junction contained 9 bases not matched to a gene. CDR3 DNA: TGTGCCAGCAGCCCAAAACAGGGGGTCGGGAACACTGAAGCTTTCTTT. Protein: CASSPKQGVGNTEAFF.

The CDR3 loop is CASSLERYSASEAKNIQYF. The CDR3 DNA reads TGCGCCAGCAGCTTGGAAAGGTATTCGGCTAGTGAAGCCAAAAACATTCAGTACTTC. This sequence joins TRBV5-1 and TRBJ2-4, with D hard to call. Germline V gene data show CDR1 as SGHRS and CDR2 as YFSETQ. This CDR3 has 19 amino acids. With 0 bases removed from V and 0 bases from J, the gap between germline ends came to 19 bases. The complete variable domain, with remaining parts taken from reference TRBV5-1 and TRBJ2-4, reads KAGVTQTPRYLIKTRGQQVTLSCSPISGHRSVSWYQQTPGQGLQFLFEYFSETQRNKGNFPGRFSGRQFSNSRSEMNVSTLELGDSALYLCASSLERYSASEAKNIQYFGAGTRLSVL.

With respect to this clonotype: One junction end disagrees with the germline gene, perhaps due to a read error. This chain links TRBV11-1 with TRBJ2-7; D is ambiguous. Germline V gene sequence: CDR1 SGHAT, CDR2 FQDESV (reference sequence). The CDR3 has 17 amino acids. The CDR3 region has the DNA TGCGCCAGCAGCCAAGATCCAGGCCGGCAACCGGCTTACGAGCAGTACTTC. Encoded protein: CASSQDPGRQPAYEQYF.

The chain uses TRBV18 and TRBJ1-5; no reliable D call. The CDR3 loop spans 16 amino acids. V lost 1 base to trimming and J lost 0 bases, with 10 bases between them. The germline V gene has CDR1 KGHSH and CDR2 LQKENI. CDR3 sequence: CASSPQSGPSNQPQHF. DNA for the CDR3: TGTGCCAGCTCACCACAGAGTGGGCCTAGCAATCAGCCCCAGCATTTT.

This clonotype was recorded a few times. The chain combines TRBV6-1 with TRBJ1-5; no reliable D call. The CDR3 sequence is 15 residues long. V gave up 6 bases and J gave up 0 bases, with 12 bases separating them. Germline V lookup: CDR1 MNHNS, CDR2 SASEGT. CDR3 region: CASSVGGFSNQPQHF. The DNA of the CDR3 is TGTGCCAGCAGCGTAGGAGGTTTTAGCAATCAGCCCCAGCATTTT.

This clonotype came up many times. The V call is TRBV28, the J call TRBJ1-2; 7 bases match TRBD1. This CDR3 comprises 17 residues. Trimming removed 3 bases from V and 5 bases from J; junction bases left unmatched: 15. In germline, CDR1 is MDHEN, CDR2 SYDVKM. This CDR3 is CASSFPRTGDLKYGYTF. The CDR3 bases are TGTGCCAGCAGTTTCCCAAGGACAGGAGATTTGAAGTATGGCTACACCTTC.

The gene calls are TRBV7-2 and TRBJ2-7; D may be TRBD2 (6 bases). This CDR3 has 14 residues. Germline V gene sequence: CDR1 SGHTA, CDR2 FQGNSA. The V end lost 5 bases, the J end lost 8 bases, and 19 bases lay between the germline ends. The CDR3 is CASSAPPGTQKQYF. Here the CDR3 DNA reads TGTGCCAGCAGCGCCCCCCCCGGGACTCAAAAGCAGTACTTC.

This clonotype was observed a few times. V and J are TRBV19 and TRBJ2-7; D gene ambiguous. CDR1 is LNHDA, CDR2 SQIVND, per germline (reference sequence). This CDR3 is 14 amino acids long. Trimming left V 4 bases short and J 3 bases short, with 13 bases between. The CDR3 DNA follows: TGTGCCAGTAGTAGAACGGGTTCGCGCTACGAGCAGTACTTC. It yields the protein CASSRTGSRYEQYF.

This clonotype was observed many times. The V gene is TRBV27, the J gene TRBJ2-7; the match to TRBD1 covers 7 bases. This CDR3 is 16 amino acids long. V trimming: 2 bases; J trimming: 5 bases; junction bases outside the gene matches: 12. Germline CDR1 is MNHEY and CDR2 is SMNVEV (reference sequence). CDR3 nucleotides: TGTGCCAGCAGTTTACCCGACAGGGCCGGGTTACACGAGCAGTACTTC. It specifies CASSLPDRAGLHEQYF.

Many counts were recorded for this clonotype. The rearrangement uses TRBV6-1 and TRBJ2-7; 7 nucleotides line up with TRBD2. The ends lost 6 bases at V and 5 bases at J; junction bases unmatched: 16. The CDR3 length is 16 residues. CDR1 and CDR2 from the germline V gene are MNHNS and SASEGT. Here the CDR3 DNA reads TGTGCCAGCAGCCTCTCGTGGGGGGGAGCGGCCAACGAGCAGTACTTC. It encodes CASSLSWGGAANEQYF.

This clonotype was counted a few times. The rearrangement uses TRBV7-9 and TRBJ2-5; possibly TRBD2 for D (5 bases). The V end was cut by 0 bases, the J end by 4 bases, with 9 bases between. This CDR3 contains 14 residues. In germline, CDR1 is SEHNR, CDR2 FQNEAQ (reference sequence). CDR3 residues: CASSLASAGETQYF. CDR3 DNA sequence: TGTGCCAGCAGCTTAGCTAGCGCAGGAGAGACCCAGTACTTC.

In this sample, this clonotype turned up many times. This sequence joins TRBV7-9 and TRBJ1-2; TRBD1 is a possible D gene (6 bases). V was clipped by 5 bases and J by 2 bases, with 12 bases between them. This CDR3 contains 14 residues. From germline, CDR1 is SEHNR and CDR2 FQNEAQ (reference sequence). CDR3 nucleotides: TGTGCCAGCAGCCGCGGGGGCGGAAACTATGGCTACACCTTC. Its protein is CASSRGGGNYGYTF. Full variable domain (remainder filled in from reference TRBV7-9 and TRBJ1-2): DTGVSQNPRHKITKRGQNVTFRCDPISEHNRLYWYRQTLGQGPEFLTYFQNEAQLEKSRLLSDRFSAERPKGSFSTLEIQRTEQGDSAMYLCASSRGGGNYGYTFGSGTRLTVV.